A selection of T cell receptor beta chains follows, all from one sample in a study of T-cell reconstitution after alpha-beta-depleted transplantation in children. TCRdb reanalysed the PCR reads using MiXCR and keeps one entry per CDR3 protein. The sample has roughly 300,000 distinct CDR3 sequences, about a tenth seen once; the top ten hold around 2.4%. This specimen consisted of PBMCs from the stem cell graft donor, obtained from the stem cell graft. The receptors originated from a human donor who donated a stem cell graft to a child with acute lymphoblastic leukemia. Each CDR3 is given with its conserved first and last residue. A D gene is named only where the DNA matches it firmly. Not every row has a clone size; where given, it reads once, few, many or a size class.

D: NA
V: TRBV6-5
J: TRBJ1-2
size: few
CDR3: CASSLDGAGGYTF
DNA: TGTGCCAGCAGTTTGGACGGCGCGGGGGGCTACACCTTC

D: TRBD2
V: TRBV15
J: TRBJ2-7
size: few
CDR3: CATSVRSGSTYEQYF
DNA: TGTGCCACCAGCGTACGAAGCGGGAGTACCTACGAGCAGTACTTC

D: TRBD2
V: TRBV7-8
J: TRBJ2-1
size: NA
CDR3: CASSSSGTSGRTEQFF
DNA: TGTGCCAGCAGCTCGTCCGGGACTAGCGGGAGGACTGAGCAGTTCTTC

D: NA
V: TRBV18
J: TRBJ2-7
size: many
CDR3: CASSLFDSSSYEQYF
DNA: TGTGCCAGCTCACTTTTTGACAGTTCTTCCTACGAGCAGTACTTC

D: NA
V: TRBV7-9
J: TRBJ2-1
size: many
CDR3: CASSSWSSLGNEQFF
DNA: TGTGCCAGCAGCTCGTGGAGTTCTCTGGGGAATGAGCAGTTCTTC

D: NA
V: TRBV4-1
J: TRBJ1-2
size: many
CDR3: CASSQDSFPGIGGYTF
DNA: TGCGCCAGCAGCCAAGATTCGTTCCCAGGGATAGGAGGCTACACCTTC

D: NA
V: TRBV20-1
J: TRBJ1-2
size: NA
CDR3: CSARDGRRGPNYGYTF
DNA: TGCAGTGCTAGAGATGGCCGTCGGGGCCCTAACTATGGCTACACCTTC

D: NA
V: TRBV15
J: TRBJ2-3
size: many
CDR3: CATSNNRVGTDTQYF
DNA: TGTGCCACCAGCAATAACAGGGTAGGGACAGATACGCAGTATTTT

D: TRBD1
V: TRBV13
J: TRBJ1-4
size: NA
CDR3: CASRPRGGPVEKLFF
DNA: TGTGCCAGCAGGCCCAGGGGGGGGCCAGTCGAAAAACTGTTTTTT

D: NA
V: TRBV27
J: TRBJ2-1
size: few
CDR3: CASSYERAGANEQFF
DNA: TGTGCCAGCAGTTATGAGCGGGCCGGGGCGAATGAGCAGTTCTTC

D: TRBD2
V: TRBV11-2
J: TRBJ2-5
size: NA
CDR3: CASTLENSGRVGEETQYF
DNA: TGTGCCAGCACCCTCGAGAATAGCGGGAGAGTCGGAGAAGAGACCCAGTACTTC

D: TRBD1
V: TRBV6-1
J: TRBJ2-7
size: many
CDR3: CASKNGQVKYEQYF
DNA: TGTGCCAGCAAGAATGGACAGGTTAAGTACGAGCAGTACTTC

D: NA
V: TRBV20-1
J: TRBJ1-1
size: NA
CDR3: CSEIPGGLGVEAFF
DNA: TGCAGTGAGATTCCCGGGGGGCTGGGAGTTGAAGCTTTCTTT